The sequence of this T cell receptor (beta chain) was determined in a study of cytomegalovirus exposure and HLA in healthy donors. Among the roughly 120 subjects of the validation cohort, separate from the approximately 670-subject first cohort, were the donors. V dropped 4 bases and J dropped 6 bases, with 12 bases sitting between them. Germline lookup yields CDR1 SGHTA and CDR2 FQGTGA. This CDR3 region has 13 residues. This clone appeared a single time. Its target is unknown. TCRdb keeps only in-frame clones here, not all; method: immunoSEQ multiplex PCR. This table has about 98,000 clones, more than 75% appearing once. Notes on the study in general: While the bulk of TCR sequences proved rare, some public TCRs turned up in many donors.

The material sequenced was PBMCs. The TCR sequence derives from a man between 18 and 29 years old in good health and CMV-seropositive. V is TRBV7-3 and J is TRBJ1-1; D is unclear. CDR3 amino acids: CASSSSDGSEAFF. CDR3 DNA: TGTGCCAGCAGCTCCTCCGACGGGTCTGAAGCTTTCTTT. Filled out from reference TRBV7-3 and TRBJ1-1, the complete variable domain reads GAGVSQTPSNKVTEKGKYVELRCDPISGHTALYWYRQSLGQGPEFLIYFQGTGAADDSGLPNDRFFAVRPEGSVSTLKIQRTERGDSAVYLCASSSSDGSEAFFGQGTRLTVV.